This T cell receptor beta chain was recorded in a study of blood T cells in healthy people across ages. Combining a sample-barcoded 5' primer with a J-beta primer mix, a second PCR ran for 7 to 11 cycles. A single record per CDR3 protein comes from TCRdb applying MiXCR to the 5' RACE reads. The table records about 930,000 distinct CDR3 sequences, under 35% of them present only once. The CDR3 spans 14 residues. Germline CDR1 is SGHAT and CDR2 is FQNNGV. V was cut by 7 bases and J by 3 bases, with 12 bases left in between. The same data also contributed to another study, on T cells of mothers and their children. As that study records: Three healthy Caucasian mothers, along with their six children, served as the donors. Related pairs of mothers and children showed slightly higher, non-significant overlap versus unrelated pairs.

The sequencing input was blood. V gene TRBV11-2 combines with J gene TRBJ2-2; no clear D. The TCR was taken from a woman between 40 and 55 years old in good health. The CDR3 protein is CASNAGPYTGELFF. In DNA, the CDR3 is TGTGCCAGCAACGCCGGGCCTTACACCGGGGAGCTGTTTTTT.